The following is a T cell receptor (beta chain) sequence with its context. Its antigen is not known. The PCR employed 60 Vbeta primers together with 13 Jbeta primers. Assay: immunoSEQ multiplex PCR; the TCRdb copy retains only in-frame clones and omits some. The sample contains 150,000 to 190,000 clones, around 82% of which appear only once. The sample is drawn from a study of cytomegalovirus exposure and HLA in healthy donors. Findings and caveats of the study: Some V segments (TRBV6-2 and TRBV6-3 among them) were excluded as indistinguishable. Reports indicate that TCR beta sequences accurately predicted the HLA-A and HLA-B alleles of most subjects. Researchers catalogued approximately 170 TCR beta chains as cytomegalovirus-associated.

The junction had 13 bases not matched to a gene; V was cut back by 2 bases and J by 5 bases. Germline CDR1 is SQVTM and CDR2 is ANQGSEA. There are 16 residues in the CDR3. The gene calls are TRBV29-1 and TRBJ1-1; 8 bases agree with TRBD1. The clonotype was recovered from a woman aged 50 to 60 in good health and CMV-seropositive. Sequenced input: PBMCs. CDR3 in amino acids: CSVEPTGVDFGTEAFF. For the CDR3, the DNA is TGCAGCGTTGAACCGACAGGGGTGGATTTTGGGACTGAAGCTTTCTTT.